The 30 T cell receptor beta chains below were found in one sample sequenced in a study of molecular identifiers for immune sequencing clone quantification. TCRdb recomputed calls from the PCR reads with MiXCR, one row per CDR3 protein. The repertoire consists of hundreds of thousands of distinct CDR3 sequences, with roughly 24% occurring once and the leading ten covering around 0.76%. Sequenced sample: naive CD8+ T cells from blood, with Jurkat cell RNA spiked in. Subset reported: FACS-sorted CD8+CD4-CCR7+CD45RA+ naive T cells. The receptors originated from a human donor in good health. Some libraries in this study had Jurkat cell RNA spiked in.

The chain recombines TRBV19 with TRBJ1-1; D is possibly TRBD1 (5 bases). The germline gives CDR1 LNHDA, CDR2 SQIVND (reference sequence). Trimming removed 3 bases at V and 5 bases at J, with 13 bases between. The CDR3 is 14 amino acids. The CDR3 bases are TGTGCCAGTAGTATTGCGGGGCAGGTGACTGAAGCTTTCTTT. Protein: CASSIAGQVTEAFF.

For this clonotype: A much larger clonotype is one base distant, so this may be a read error. This chain links TRBV9 with TRBJ2-6, with D possibly matching TRBD1 (6 bases). Germline V gene data show CDR1 as SGDLS and CDR2 as YYNGEE. The CDR3 sequence is 13 residues long. The V end was cut by 2 bases, the J end by 11 bases, with 11 bases between. The CDR3 region is CASSVDRTYVLTF. DNA for the CDR3: TGTGCCAGCAGCGTCGACAGGACCTACGTCCTGACTTTC.

This clonotype was found many times. In DNA, the CDR3 is TGCAGTGCTAGAGGCGGCCAAGGAAACACCATATATTTT. Its protein is CSARGGQGNTIYF. The rearrangement links TRBV20-1 to TRBJ1-3; no clear D. This CDR3 region has 13 residues. The V and J ends lost 1 base and 4 bases respectively, with 8 bases between them. Germline-derived CDR1 and CDR2 are DFQATT and SNEGSKA (reference sequence).

This clonotype was picked up one time. The chain has TRBV27 and TRBJ2-3, with 12 bases that match TRBD2. The CDR3 contains 19 residues. J lost 1 base, V lost 1 base, and 9 bases had no gene match. Germline V lookup: CDR1 MNHEY, CDR2 SMNVEV (reference sequence). Written as DNA, the CDR3 is TGTGCCAGCAGTTTATGGGCTAGCGGGAGGGCCCTGGGCACAGATACGCAGTATTTT. Protein product: CASSLWASGRALGTDTQYF.

This clonotype was found many times. This rearrangement joins TRBV6-5 to TRBJ1-1; no clear D. Germline V gene data show CDR1 as MNHEY and CDR2 as SVGAGI. Trimming removed 0 bases from V and 8 bases from J, with 4 bases in between. The CDR3 runs 11 residues. The DNA for the CDR3 is TGTGCCAGCAGTTACTCGGTAGAAGCTTTCTTT. It is translated as CASSYSVEAFF.

The V gene is TRBV6-6, the J gene TRBJ2-3; 7 positions match TRBD2. This CDR3 contains 18 residues. CDR1 and CDR2 from the germline V gene are MNHNY and SVGAGI (reference sequence). Trimming at V came to 2 bases and at J to 4 bases, leaving 15 bases not matched to a gene. CDR3 in amino acids: CASSYPWRAGDEADTQYF. CDR3 coding DNA: TGTGCCAGCAGTTACCCCTGGAGGGCGGGAGATGAGGCAGATACGCAGTATTTT.

The chain combines TRBV6-2 or TRBV6-3 with TRBJ1-2; 7 bases map to TRBD1. The CDR3 totals 14 residues. The V gene end was trimmed by 6 bases and the J gene end by 2 bases; junction bases not matched to a gene: 6. Germline V CDR1 and CDR2: MNHEY, SVGEGT. The CDR3 region is CASSRQGNNYGYTF. The CDR3 bases are TGTGCCAGCAGCCGACAGGGAAACAACTATGGCTACACCTTC.

This clonotype was detected once. A read error may explain this, as a much larger clone is one base away. The J gene is TRBJ2-7, the V gene TRBV5-6; TRBD2 aligns across 7 bases. Germline V lookup: CDR1 SGHDT, CDR2 YYEEEE. V shed 3 bases and J 3 bases; nucleotides not matched to a gene: 6. The CDR3 totals 14 residues. The CDR3 DNA reads as TGTGCCAGCAGCTCGGGACTAACGTTCTACGAGCAGTACTTC. It is translated as CASSSGLTFYEQYF.

Details on this clonotype: A much larger clonotype is one base distant, so this may be a read error. The chain has TRBV5-5 and TRBJ1-4; D is possibly TRBD1 (6 bases). Trimming removed 0 bases at V and 3 bases at J, with 15 bases between. This CDR3 spans 17 amino acids. Germline V lookup: CDR1 SGHKS, CDR2 YYEKEE (reference sequence). The CDR3 DNA sequence: TGTGCCAGCAGCTTGGAGAGAGTCGGGACATCTAATGAAAAACTGTTTTTT. Protein: CASSLERVGTSNEKLFF.

The CDR3 DNA is TGTGCCATCTCCCGAGAAGGGGGTAGTGAAAAACTGTTTTTT. Its translation: CAISREGGSEKLFF. The V and J genes are TRBV10-3 and TRBJ1-4, with D tentatively TRBD1 (6 bases). The CDR3 is 14 residues long. In germline, CDR1 is ENHRY, CDR2 SYGVKD. V was shortened by 8 bases and J by 7 bases, with 17 bases between the two germline ends.

Ten or more counts support this clonotype. V is TRBV29-1 and J is TRBJ2-3; TRBD2 matches 7 bases. The CDR3 extends over 16 amino acids. Germline V CDR1 and CDR2: SQVTM, ANQGSEA. With V trimmed by 2 bases and J by 3 bases, 11 bases remained unmatched. CDR3 amino acids: CSVEPHRPGGTDTQYF. The CDR3 nucleotides are TGCAGCGTTGAACCCCACAGGCCGGGGGGTACAGATACGCAGTATTTT.

V and J are TRBV30 and TRBJ2-3; D gene ambiguous. With 4 bases removed from V and 5 bases from J, the gap between germline ends came to 10 bases. The CDR3 is made up of 12 amino acids. Germline lookup yields CDR1 GTSNPN and CDR2 SVGIG (reference sequence). DNA of the CDR3: TGTGCCTGGACTGTACTGGGAGATACGCAGTATTTT. Amino acids: CAWTVLGDTQYF.

Concerning this clonotype: At one boundary the junction diverges from the germline segment, which might be a read error. This chain uses TRBV6-5 with TRBJ2-7; D gene unclear. Germline V gene lookup returns CDR1 MNHEY and CDR2 SVGAGI. This CDR3 contains 13 residues. The CDR3 nucleotides read TGTGCCCGCCGTCTTGCCCGCTCCTCCGAGCCGTACTTC. Translating it yields CARRLARSSEPYF.

This clonotype showed up just a few times. V is TRBV11-2 and J is TRBJ2-3; TRBD1 agrees at 10 bases. The V gene end was trimmed by 1 base and the J gene end by 4 bases; junction bases not matched to a gene: 11. The V gene's germline CDR1 is SGHAT and CDR2 FQNNGV. The CDR3 is made up of 18 amino acids. CDR3 loop: CASSLAPLTGGLADTQYF. The CDR3 DNA sequence: TGTGCCAGCAGCTTAGCTCCCCTGACAGGGGGCTTGGCAGATACGCAGTATTTT.

This clonotype showed up many times. The chain joins TRBV30 to TRBJ1-1; D unclear. V shed 4 bases and J shed 3 bases, with 9 bases lying between them. From germline, CDR1 is GTSNPN and CDR2 SVGIG (reference sequence). The CDR3 is 12 amino acids. The CDR3 protein is CAWNGPHTEAFF. For the CDR3, the DNA is TGTGCCTGGAACGGACCGCACACTGAAGCTTTCTTT. The whole variable domain, remainder taken from reference TRBV30 and TRBJ1-1, is SQTIHQWPATLVQPVGSPLSLECTVEGTSNPNLYWYRQAAGRGLQLLFYSVGIGQISSEVPQNLSASRPQDRQFILSSKKLLLSDSGFYLCAWNGPHTEAFFGQGTRLTVV.

The genes are TRBV13 and TRBJ2-3; D not certain. Trimming left V 0 bases short and J 4 bases short, with 8 bases between. The CDR3 extends over 14 amino acids. Germline values: CDR1 PRHDT, CDR2 FYEKMQ (reference sequence). The CDR3 sequence: CASSLGGQADTQYF. The CDR3 DNA reads as TGTGCCAGCAGCTTAGGAGGGCAGGCAGATACGCAGTATTTT.

With regard to this clonotype: With a much larger clone just one base away, this may be a read error. V gene TRBV7-9 combines with J gene TRBJ1-6, with D tentatively TRBD1 (5 bases). The CDR3 extends over 15 amino acids. CDR1 SEHNR and CDR2 FQNEAQ come from the germline V gene (reference sequence). The CDR3 spells CASIETDSPYSSLHF. In nucleotides, the CDR3 is TGTGCCAGCATCGAAACCGACAGTCCCTATTCATCCCTCCACTTT.

This chain links TRBV27 with TRBJ1-2, with TRBD1 matching over 8 bases. The germline gives CDR1 MNHEY, CDR2 SMNVEV (reference sequence). The CDR3 extends over 16 amino acids. Unmatched junction bases numbered 13, after V lost 4 bases and J lost 6 bases. CDR3 amino acids: CASSSLGETGEDGYTF. As DNA, the CDR3 is TGTGCCAGCAGTTCCCTGGGGGAGACAGGGGAGGATGGCTACACCTTC.

At least ten counts were recorded for this clonotype. CDR3 sequence reads: CASTHTSGLAKNIQYF. The CDR3 nucleotides read TGTGCCAGCACTCACACTAGCGGACTAGCCAAAAACATTCAGTACTTC. This chain links TRBV7-9 with TRBJ2-4; the match to TRBD2 covers 8 bases. The CDR3 is 16 amino acids. The V gene's germline CDR1 is SEHNR and CDR2 FQNEAQ (reference sequence). V shed 7 bases, J shed 0 bases, and the junction held 8 bases outside the gene matches.

This clonotype was seen a handful of times. The chain combines TRBV4-1 with TRBJ2-7; no clear D. Germline V gene sequence: CDR1 MGHRA, CDR2 YSYEKL. The CDR3 length is 13 residues. Between the trimmed V and J ends, which lost 0 bases and 4 bases, there was a span of 7 bases. The CDR3, as DNA: TGCGCCAGCAGCCAAGATCTGTGGTACGAGCAGTACTTC. It codes for CASSQDLWYEQYF.

As to this clonotype: A much larger clone differs from this one at a single base, so this may be a read error. Because the CDR3 is missing its conserved closing phenylalanine or tryptophan, this is likely a read error. The chain joins TRBV29-1 to TRBJ2-4; the D is unclear. Trimming left V 6 bases short and J 3 bases short, with 6 bases between. The CDR3 covers 11 residues. Germline V gives CDR1 SQVTM, CDR2 ANQGSEA. In DNA form, the CDR3 reads TGCAGCGTAGTCCTCAAAAACATTCAGTACTTG. Protein: CSVVLKNIQYL.

A word on this clonotype: At one of its ends the junction is not consistent with the germline gene, which may arise from a read error. This chain links TRBV4-3 with TRBJ2-5; possibly TRBD1 for D (6 bases). The germline gives CDR1 LGHNA, CDR2 YSLEER. The CDR3 spans 13 residues. The CDR3 is CASGQQGGETQYF. The CDR3 bases are TGCGCCAGCGGCCAACAGGGCGGAGAGACCCAGTACTTC.

This clonotype was detected many times. The chain couples TRBV28 to TRBJ1-5; TRBD1 is a possible D gene (6 bases). V lost 1 base, J lost 0 bases, and 7 bases lay in between. There are 15 residues in the CDR3. CDR1 and CDR2 (germline): MDHEN, SYDVKM. CDR3: CASSLYRVSNQPQHF. The DNA of the CDR3 is TGTGCCAGCAGTTTATACAGGGTTAGCAATCAGCCCCAGCATTTT.

The V call is TRBV19, the J call TRBJ1-1; no clear D. Germline-derived CDR1 and CDR2 are LNHDA and SQIVND (reference sequence). Trimming took 3 bases from V and 0 from J, leaving 8 bases between them. CDR3 size: 14 residues. The CDR3 here is CASSITGMNTEAFF. The CDR3 region has the DNA TGTGCCAGTAGTATTACCGGGATGAACACTGAAGCTTTCTTT.

The chain recombines TRBV6-2 or TRBV6-3 with TRBJ2-5; D unresolved. CDR3 size: 13 residues. The V gene's germline CDR1 is MNHEY and CDR2 SVGEGT. Trimming took 6 bases from V and 5 from J, leaving 13 bases between them. CDR3 DNA sequence: TGTGCCAGCAGCCCATTTATTCTGGAGACCCAGTACTTC. It specifies CASSPFILETQYF.

The genes are TRBV11-2 and TRBJ2-3; TRBD2 aligns across 13 bases. V lost 4 bases and J lost 6; bases outside the gene matches: 4. Germline V gene lookup returns CDR1 SGHAT and CDR2 FQNNGV. The CDR3 spans 15 residues. CDR3 amino acids: CASSWTSGSRDTQYF. In DNA, the CDR3 is TGTGCCAGCAGCTGGACTAGCGGGAGCAGGGATACGCAGTATTTT.

This clonotype was picked up one time. No conserved phenylalanine or tryptophan ends this CDR3, so it is likely a read error. This rearrangement joins TRBV14 to TRBJ2-7; TRBD1 might be the D (6 bases). V was trimmed by 5 bases and J by 3 bases, leaving 14 bases between them. This CDR3 contains 14 residues. Germline-derived CDR1 and CDR2 are SGHDN and FVKESK. CDR3 loop: CASSMGHHSYEQYL. CDR3 nucleotide sequence: TGTGCCAGCAGCATGGGACATCACAGCTACGAGCAGTACTTG.

This clonotype was seen only a few times. The rearrangement uses TRBV27 and TRBJ2-3; D unresolved. Germline loops: CDR1 MNHEY, CDR2 SMNVEV (reference sequence). The CDR3 has 14 amino acids. With 5 bases removed from V and 4 bases from J, the gap between germline ends came to 13 bases. This CDR3 reads CASSSLLGADTQYF. The CDR3 DNA sequence: TGTGCCAGCAGTAGCCTTTTGGGCGCAGATACGCAGTATTTT.

Note on this clonotype: This is likely a read error, given that the CDR3 carries no conserved phenylalanine or tryptophan at its end. CDR3 DNA: TGTGCCAGCAGCCCCGGCTTGAAACGGTACGAGCAGTACTAC. Protein: CASSPGLKRYEQYY. The chain employs TRBV27 and TRBJ2-7; unclear D gene. V lost 6 bases, J lost 4 bases, and 16 bases lay in between. This CDR3 spans 14 amino acids. The germline gives CDR1 MNHEY, CDR2 SMNVEV (reference sequence).

Turning to this clonotype: A much larger clone is a single base away; this may be a read error. The chain recombines TRBV29-1 with TRBJ2-3, with a weak D call TRBD1 (5 bases). Gene TRBJ1-5 matches the end of the DNA better, so the J call may be wrong. The CDR3 is 14 amino acids. Germline V CDR1 and CDR2: SQVTM, ANQGSEA. CDR3 coding DNA: TGCAGCGTCTGGGGGGAGTTGGGCACAGATACGCAGCATTTT. Its protein product is CSVWGELGTDTQHF.